The 15 T cell receptor beta chains below all came from one sample that was sequenced in a study of STAT5B mutations in CD4+ large granular lymphocyte leukemia. Repertoires were generated with immunoSEQ multiplex PCR, while TCRdb's copy carries only in-frame clones and drops some. Of some 23,000 clones in the sample, about 79% were seen once. The sample consisted of CD4+ T cells from blood buffy coats. The receptors shown here come from a human donor in good health.

The chain joins TRBV27 to TRBJ2-1; D possibly corresponds to TRBD2 (5 bases). Germline CDR1 and CDR2: MNHEY and SMNVEV (reference sequence). CDR3 size: 16 residues. V was shortened by 6 bases and J by 0 bases, with 15 bases between the two germline ends. This CDR3 is CASSRDGVSSYNEQFF. The DNA of the CDR3 is TGTGCCAGCAGCCGAGACGGGGTGAGCTCCTACAATGAGCAGTTCTTC.

The chain's CDR3 is CASSSEGTGTQYF. DNA of the CDR3: TGTGCCAGCAGTTCAGAAGGGACGGGGACCCAGTACTTC. This sequence joins TRBV28 and TRBJ2-5, with D perhaps TRBD1 or TRBD2 (5 bases each). Germline assignment: CDR1 MDHEN and CDR2 SYDVKM. CDR3 length: 13 amino acids. Trimming cost V 4 bases and J 7 bases, with 13 bases left between them.

The V call is TRBV5-4, the J call TRBJ1-3; 7 bases align to TRBD1. V shed 4 bases, J shed 6 bases, and the junction held 13 bases outside the gene matches. Per germline, CDR1 SGHNT and CDR2 YYREEE (reference sequence). There are 16 residues in the CDR3. The CDR3 spells CASSLTRAGGENTIYF. In nucleotides, the CDR3 is TGTGCCAGCAGCCTAACGCGGGCAGGGGGGGAAAACACCATATATTTT.

This clone was seen a handful of times. The J gene is TRBJ1-1, the V gene TRBV28, with D possibly being TRBD1 (5 bases). The CDR3 runs 11 residues. V was cut by 10 bases and J by 1 base, with 7 bases left in between. Per the germline V gene, CDR1 is MDHEN and CDR2 is SYDVKM. This chain's CDR3 is CATRENTEAFF. The CDR3 DNA reads as TGTGCCACCAGGGAGAACACTGAAGCTTTCTTT.

This clone was counted between two and nine times. The chain recombines TRBV5-1 with TRBJ1-1; 7 bases fit TRBD1. V lost 1 base to trimming and J lost 3 bases; unmatched junction nucleotides: 12. CDR1 SGHRS and CDR2 YFSETQ come from the germline V gene. CDR3 length equals 17 residues. Here the CDR3 reads CASSLLRGSGKDTEAFF. DNA for the CDR3: TGCGCCAGCAGCTTGCTCAGGGGGAGTGGAAAGGACACTGAAGCTTTCTTT.

The V call is TRBV28, the J call TRBJ2-3; possible D gene TRBD2, 6 bases. Germline V CDR1 and CDR2: MDHEN, SYDVKM. V gave up 2 bases and J gave up 5 bases, with 35 bases separating them. The CDR3 loop spans 22 amino acids. CDR3 protein: CASSLRLPVSGTHLLYIDTQYF. CDR3 nucleotides: TGTGCCAGCAGTTTACGCCTCCCCGTTAGCGGCACTCACCTCCTCTACATAGATACGCAGTATTTT.

This clone was picked up a small number of times. This sequence joins TRBV7-3 and TRBJ2-7; D is unresolved. This CDR3 is 16 amino acids long. CDR1 and CDR2 from the germline V gene are SGHTA and FQGTGA. Trimming removed 5 bases at V and 5 bases at J, with 22 bases between. The CDR3 is CASSPQKGRSCDEQYF. CDR3 in DNA: TGTGCCAGCAGCCCACAAAAGGGCAGGTCATGCGACGAGCAGTACTTC.

This sequence joins TRBV5-1 and TRBJ2-3; D could derive from TRBD1 or TRBD2 (6 bases each). V lost 4 bases to trimming and J lost 0 bases, with 18 bases between them. Germline V gene lookup returns CDR1 SGHRS and CDR2 YFSETQ. This CDR3 spans 17 amino acids. The CDR3 bases are TGCGCCAGCAGCCTACAACAGGGAGGAAGAAGCACAGATACGCAGTATTTT. This translates into CASSLQQGGRSTDTQYF.

This clone was detected only a few times. V is TRBV11-1 and J is TRBJ1-3; D uncertain. This CDR3 comprises 14 residues. CDR1 SGHAT and CDR2 FQDESV come from the germline V gene (reference sequence). The ends were cut back, 3 bases at V and 3 bases at J, with 9 bases in the middle. CDR3 loop: CASSFEGSGNTIYF. The DNA for the CDR3 is TGTGCCAGCAGCTTCGAGGGAAGTGGAAACACCATATATTTT.

This rearrangement joins TRBV6-1 to TRBJ1-1, with D unclear. The germline V gene encodes CDR1 MNHNS and CDR2 SASEGT. V lost 4 bases to trimming and J lost 2 bases, with 8 bases between them. The CDR3 is made up of 13 amino acids. The CDR3 sequence: CASSVQVNTEAFF. CDR3 DNA: TGTGCCAGCAGTGTTCAGGTTAACACTGAAGCTTTCTTT.

This chain connects TRBV11-1 to TRBJ2-3, with TRBD2 matching over 8 bases. V was clipped by 3 bases and J by 0 bases; unmatched bases: 8. Germline CDR1 is SGHAT and CDR2 is FQDESV (reference sequence). The CDR3 is made up of 17 amino acids. This CDR3 reads CASSFWGSGASTDTQYF. CDR3 DNA: TGTGCCAGCAGCTTTTGGGGTAGCGGGGCGAGCACAGATACGCAGTATTTT.

The rearrangement links TRBV5-8 to TRBJ2-7; 7 positions agree with TRBD1. The CDR3 extends over 14 amino acids. Germline V lookup: CDR1 SGHTS, CDR2 YDEGEE. The CDR3 DNA follows: TGTGCCAGCAGCCTAAGACAGGGCTTGGGGCCCTTTGAGGTC. Translation gives CASSLRQGLGPFEV.

The V gene is TRBV2, the J gene TRBJ1-1; D may be TRBD1 (6 bases). CDR3 size: 15 residues. The germline CDR1 and CDR2 sequences are SNHLY and FYNNEI. The ends were cut back, 2 bases at V and 7 bases at J, with 17 bases in the middle. The CDR3 bases are TGTGCCAGCAGTGAAATCAGGGGAAATCCAGATGAAGCTTTCTTT. It is translated as CASSEIRGNPDEAFF.

This clone was seen just once. The CDR3 DNA is TGTGCCAGCAGTGTTTCACCTTACAATGAGCAGTTCTTC. Its translation: CASSVSPYNEQFF. V is TRBV2 and J is TRBJ2-1, with no clear D. Germline V gives CDR1 SNHLY, CDR2 FYNNEI. This CDR3 is 13 amino acids long. V lost 4 bases and J lost 4, with 8 bases in between. The variable domain in full, completed from reference TRBV2 and TRBJ2-1, reads EPEVTQTPSHQVTQMGQEVILRCVPISNHLYFYWYRQILGQKVEFLVSFYNNEISEKSEIFDDQFSVERPDGSNFTLKIRSTKLEDSAMYFCASSVSPYNEQFFGPGTRLTVL.

The genes are TRBV27 and TRBJ2-3; possibly TRBD1 for D (5 bases). V lost 4 bases and J lost 2, with 22 bases in between. Germline loops: CDR1 MNHEY, CDR2 SMNVEV (reference sequence). The CDR3 has 18 amino acids. Here the CDR3 reads CASSSAHGKVGVTDTQYF. The CDR3 nucleotides read TGTGCCAGCAGTTCCGCCCATGGTAAGGTAGGGGTCACAGATACGCAGTATTTT.